Reported below is one T cell receptor (beta chain). Its antigen is still unknown. Germline CDR1 is SGHVS and CDR2 is FNYEAQ. The V segment lost 6 bases and the J segment 5 bases; nucleotides outside the gene matches: 15. This CDR3 is built from 16 residues. This sample is part of a study of T-cell memory formation after mild COVID-19. The overall study: Each donor largely had its own TCR clusters.

TCRdb re-analysed the 5' RACE reads in MiXCR, keeping a single row per CDR3 protein. The repertoire holds about 560,000 distinct CDR3 sequences, with approximately 15% as singletons. General study findings and limits: Confirmation was lacking for SARS-CoV-2 specificity of second-wave clones that peaked on day 37. Those CD4+ clones that contracted were mainly in CM and EM (CD8+ ones in EMRA). Clones shrinking from day 15 to 85 showed even CD4/CD8 mixes; later expanders tilted CD4+.

The TCR sequence derives from an adult woman who had mild COVID-19 (a few samples of this study predate the infection). Cell type and time point are not known. J is TRBJ2-5 and V is TRBV7-6; 7 positions agree with TRBD2. The specimen sequenced was PBMCs or a T cell subset sorted from them (not recorded which). The chain's CDR3 is CASSQEWGGTRETQYF. The CDR3 nucleotides are TGTGCCAGCAGTCAGGAGTGGGGGGGTACTCGGGAGACCCAGTACTTC.